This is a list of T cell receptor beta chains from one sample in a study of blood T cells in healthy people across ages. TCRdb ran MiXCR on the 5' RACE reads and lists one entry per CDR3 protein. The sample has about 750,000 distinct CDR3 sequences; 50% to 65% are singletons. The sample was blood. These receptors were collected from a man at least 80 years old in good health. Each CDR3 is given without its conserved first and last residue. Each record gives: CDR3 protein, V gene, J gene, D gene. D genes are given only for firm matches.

SASLPSGAYEQY	TRBV20-1	TRBJ2-7	TRBD2
ASSILTGGNSPLH	TRBV27	TRBJ1-6	TRBD1
AISESLRGFNNEQF	TRBV10-3	TRBJ2-1	NA
ASSVGAAYNEQF	TRBV7-2	TRBJ2-1	NA
ATQVGRNNEQF	TRBV24-1	TRBJ2-1	TRBD2
AISEGGPIGYT	TRBV10-3	TRBJ1-2	NA
ASSEQGVSYEQY	TRBV7-8	TRBJ2-7	TRBD1
ASHRRGGIAYGYT	TRBV27	TRBJ1-2	NA
ASSVDGRYLSTDTQY	TRBV9	TRBJ2-3	NA
ASSAETYNEQF	TRBV11-2	TRBJ2-1	NA
ASSLRWGVEQY	TRBV7-2	TRBJ2-5	NA
SAHKAGETNEQF	TRBV20-1	TRBJ2-1	TRBD2
ASSAASGTGVYEQY	TRBV9	TRBJ2-7	TRBD1
ASSSGVLSVNEQF	TRBV7-3	TRBJ2-1	NA
ASSPFGADEQF	TRBV7-6	TRBJ2-1	NA
ASSDRFTEAF	TRBV6-1	TRBJ1-1	NA